This T cell receptor (beta chain) was captured in a study of Graves' ophthalmopathy and Graves' hyperthyroidism. The ends were cut back, 4 bases at V and 0 bases at J, with 13 bases in the middle. The CDR3 loop spans 16 amino acids. CDR1 and CDR2 (germline): MNHEY, SVGAGI. The sequenced template was RNA, covering the TCR beta CDR3 region. HTBI primers served in a first-round RT-PCR, which a second-round multiplex PCR followed. In TCRdb, the multiplex PCR reads were re-called with MiXCR into one record per CDR3 protein. The table has about 500,000 distinct CDR3 sequences, around an eighth seen once. In this sample, this clonotype turned up many times.

The V call is TRBV6-5, the J call TRBJ1-3; no definite D call. Sequenced sample: blood. The TCR comes from a woman under 40 with Graves' ophthalmopathy. Here the CDR3 DNA reads TGTGCCAGCAGTTTGGAGGCCCTGAGCTCTGGAAACACCATATATTTT. Encoded protein: CASSLEALSSGNTIYF.